A single sample gave rise to the 30 T cell receptor beta chains below, sequenced in a study of cytomegalovirus exposure and HLA in healthy donors. PCR used 60 Vbeta primers and 13 Jbeta primers. The repertoire was sequenced with immunoSEQ multiplex PCR; TCRdb's copy has only in-frame clones and lacks some. The sample lists over 100,000 clones, over 75% seen once, with roughly 6% in the top ten. The sample was PBMCs. These receptors originate from a man in his sixties in good health and CMV-seropositive.

The chain has TRBV19 and TRBJ2-1; D is possibly TRBD2 (6 bases). V was pared by 5 bases and J by 8 bases, with 16 bases between. Looked up from germline, CDR1 is LNHDA and CDR2 is SQIVND (reference sequence). The CDR3 extends over 14 amino acids. The CDR3 spells CASSSGVLGDEQFF. DNA for the CDR3: TGTGCCAGTAGTTCGGGGGTACTAGGCGATGAGCAGTTCTTC.

To note about this clone: The sample holds other DNA sequences that translate to the same CDR3. CDR3 sequence reads: CASSPGQVSYEQYF. In DNA, the CDR3 is TGTGCCAGCTCACCCGGACAGGTCTCCTACGAGCAGTACTTC. J is TRBJ2-7 and V is TRBV18, with 7 bases identical to TRBD1. V gave up 3 bases and J gave up 0 bases; unmatched junction bases: 2. The CDR3 covers 14 residues. The germline V gene has CDR1 KGHSH and CDR2 LQKENI.

The gene calls are TRBV6-5 and TRBJ2-5; D not certain. This CDR3 spans 11 amino acids. Trimming left V 7 bases short and J 2 bases short, with 5 bases between. Germline CDR1 reads MNHEY; CDR2 reads SVGAGI. This CDR3 reads CASTLQETQYF. In DNA, the CDR3 is TGTGCCAGCACCCTACAAGAGACCCAGTACTTC.

The chain uses TRBV6-5 and TRBJ1-3, with 9 bases fitting TRBD1. V gave up 7 bases and J gave up 0 bases; unmatched junction bases: 4. The CDR3 sequence is 15 residues long. CDR1 and CDR2 (germline): MNHEY, SVGAGI. CDR3 amino acids: CASTRQGVSGNTIYF. The CDR3 region has the DNA TGTGCCAGCACGCGACAGGGGGTCTCTGGAAACACCATATATTTT.

This chain uses TRBV11-2 with TRBJ2-3, with D maybe TRBD2 (6 bases). The CDR3 consists of 15 residues. Trimming took off 1 base at V and 5 bases at J, with 13 bases between the two ends. Germline V gene lookup returns CDR1 SGHAT and CDR2 FQNNGV. CDR3 loop: CASSLAWGERDTQYF. The CDR3 region has the DNA TGTGCCAGCAGCTTAGCGTGGGGGGAGAGAGATACGCAGTATTTT.

The gene calls are TRBV5-1 and TRBJ2-5, with TRBD2 matching over 8 bases. Trimming cost V 5 bases and J 2 bases; bases outside gene matches: 14. This CDR3 is 17 amino acids long. Germline CDR1 SGHRS, CDR2 YFSETQ. CDR3 loop: CASRPSSGRGAQETQYF. Written as DNA, the CDR3 is TGCGCCAGCAGGCCCAGTTCTGGGCGGGGGGCTCAAGAGACCCAGTACTTC. The full variable domain, with the rest looked up from reference TRBV5-1 and TRBJ2-5, is KAGVTQTPRYLIKTRGQQVTLSCSPISGHRSVSWYQQTPGQGLQFLFEYFSETQRNKGNFPGRFSGRQFSNSRSEMNVSTLELGDSALYLCASRPSSGRGAQETQYFGPGTRLLVL.

This clone occurred once. The rearrangement uses TRBV10-2 and TRBJ1-6, with 10 bases fitting TRBD1. The V gene end was trimmed by 3 bases and the J gene end by 6 bases; junction bases not matched to a gene: 5. This CDR3 has 16 residues. Germline loops: CDR1 WSHSY, CDR2 SAAADI. DNA for the CDR3: TGCGCCAGCAGTGACCCGGACAGGGGGTCTAATTCACCCCTCCACTTT. Its translation: CASSDPDRGSNSPLHF.

This chain connects TRBV7-9 to TRBJ2-7, with a weak D call TRBD2 (6 bases). Per the germline V gene, CDR1 is SEHNR and CDR2 is FQNEAQ (reference sequence). The CDR3 loop spans 13 amino acids. V was trimmed by 1 base and J by 5 bases, leaving 9 bases between them. The CDR3 protein is CASSLDGGHEQYF. For the CDR3, the DNA is TGTGCCAGCAGCTTAGACGGGGGACACGAGCAGTACTTC.

This clone appeared many times. The chain combines TRBV2 with TRBJ2-3, with 9 bases matching TRBD1. Germline V gives CDR1 SNHLY, CDR2 FYNNEI. With 5 bases clipped from V and 4 bases from J, the junction kept 7 bases outside the gene matches. This CDR3 region has 15 residues. In DNA form, the CDR3 reads TGTGCCAGCAGTCCTACAGGGGGCTATGCAGATACGCAGTATTTT. Amino acids: CASSPTGGYADTQYF.

This clone has only a few counts. The J gene is TRBJ2-3, the V gene TRBV6-4; TRBD2 matches 14 bases. Germline values: CDR1 MRHNA, CDR2 SNTAGT. V trimming: 5 bases; J trimming: 1 base; junction bases outside the gene matches: 5. This CDR3 has 17 amino acids. The CDR3 loop reads CASSPATSGGGTDTQYF. The CDR3 DNA reads as TGTGCCAGCAGTCCCGCGACTAGCGGGGGGGGCACAGATACGCAGTATTTT.

The chain joins TRBV19 to TRBJ2-2; D is perhaps TRBD2 (6 bases). The germline V gene has CDR1 LNHDA and CDR2 SQIVND (reference sequence). Trimming took off 3 bases at V and 0 bases at J, with 14 bases between the two ends. The CDR3 is made up of 17 amino acids. This CDR3 is CASSMPMWRANTGELFF. The CDR3 DNA reads TGTGCCAGTAGTATGCCGATGTGGAGGGCGAACACCGGGGAGCTGTTTTTT.

This chain uses TRBV12-5 with TRBJ1-5, with a tentative D call TRBD1 (6 bases). Per the germline V gene, CDR1 is LGHNT and CDR2 is FRNRAP. The CDR3 has 13 amino acids. V gave up 3 bases and J gave up 12 bases, with 15 bases separating them. CDR3: CASGLDIDRLQHF. CDR3 in DNA: TGTGCTAGTGGTTTAGATATAGACAGGCTCCAGCATTTT.

The gene calls are TRBV7-6 and TRBJ1-4; no firm D call. Trimming removed 5 bases from V and 8 bases from J, with 24 bases in between. This CDR3 has 17 amino acids. Per the germline V gene, CDR1 is SGHVS and CDR2 is FNYEAQ. Here the CDR3 DNA reads TGTGCCAGCAGCGCCTACAGCTCAGGAAAGTCTTTGGAAAAACTGTTTTTT. Translation: CASSAYSSGKSLEKLFF. Supplemented by reference TRBV7-6 and TRBJ1-4, the full variable domain reads GAGVSQSPRYKVTKRGQDVALRCDPISGHVSLYWYRQALGQGPEFLTYFNYEAQQDKSGLPNDRFSAERPEGSISTLTIQRTEQRDSAMYRCASSAYSSGKSLEKLFFGSGTQLSVL.

This clone has only a few counts. The chain links TRBV6-1 to TRBJ2-7; 9 bases align to TRBD1. This CDR3 has 15 amino acids. From germline, CDR1 is MNHNS and CDR2 SASEGT. Germline trimming cut 5 bases from V and 3 bases from J; bases unmatched to any gene: 8. CDR3 loop: CASSLRDRVGYEQYF. CDR3 coding DNA: TGTGCCAGCAGTTTACGGGACAGGGTAGGCTACGAGCAGTACTTC.

V gene TRBV2 combines with J gene TRBJ1-4; TRBD1 is a possible D gene (5 bases). CDR3 size: 13 residues. V was clipped by 4 bases and J by 11 bases, with 14 bases between them. Germline V gene data show CDR1 as SNHLY and CDR2 as FYNNEI. The CDR3 sequence: CASSGRGAGKLFF. CDR3 nucleotide sequence: TGTGCCAGCAGTGGGCGCGGGGCTGGGAAACTGTTTTTT.

This rearrangement joins TRBV15 to TRBJ1-2; D might be TRBD1 (6 bases). This CDR3 is built from 13 residues. Germline CDR1 reads LNHNV; CDR2 reads YYDKDF (reference sequence). The V end was cut by 4 bases, the J end by 4 bases, with 10 bases between. The CDR3 sequence: CATSTRGSYGYTF. In DNA form, the CDR3 reads TGTGCCACCAGCACCAGGGGATCCTATGGCTACACCTTC.

This clone was found once. The chain is built from TRBV2 and TRBJ2-5; D perhaps matches TRBD1 (6 bases). Trimming took 7 bases from V and 3 from J, leaving 6 bases between them. Germline V CDR1 and CDR2: SNHLY, FYNNEI. The CDR3 consists of 11 residues. This chain's CDR3 is CASNREETQYF. Here the CDR3 DNA reads TGTGCCAGCAACAGGGAAGAGACCCAGTACTTC.

The chain employs TRBV6-5 and TRBJ1-2, with TRBD1 identical over 7 bases. Germline values: CDR1 MNHEY, CDR2 SVGAGI. Germline trimming cut 6 bases from V and 5 bases from J; bases unmatched to any gene: 12. The CDR3 sequence is 15 residues long. The CDR3 DNA follows: TGTGCCAGCAGAACAGTCAAGGGGGCACAATATGGCTACACCTTC. It codes for CASRTVKGAQYGYTF.

In DNA form, the CDR3 reads TGTGCCAGCTCACCGAGCAGGGGAGGGTCCTACGAGCAGTACTTC. Its translation: CASSPSRGGSYEQYF. The chain combines TRBV18 with TRBJ2-7, with a tentative D call TRBD2 (7 bases). This CDR3 spans 15 amino acids. V lost 3 bases and J lost 1, with 13 bases in between. Germline CDR1 is KGHSH and CDR2 is LQKENI.

In DNA, the CDR3 is TGTGCCAGCAACAGAAGGACAGTGGGATACGAGCAGTACTTC. Residues: CASNRRTVGYEQYF. This sequence joins TRBV2 and TRBJ2-7, with D perhaps TRBD1 (6 bases). The germline CDR1 and CDR2 sequences are SNHLY and FYNNEI. Deletions cut 7 bases from V and 4 bases from J, with 17 bases between. This CDR3 is 14 amino acids long.

The V and J genes are TRBV5-1 and TRBJ1-4, with 10 nucleotides matching TRBD1. This CDR3 has 15 residues. Germline assignment: CDR1 SGHRS and CDR2 YFSETQ. V lost 8 bases to trimming and J lost 8 bases; unmatched junction nucleotides: 12. The CDR3 is CASSGTGERWEKLFF. CDR3 coding DNA: TGCGCCAGTTCCGGGACAGGGGAACGGTGGGAAAAACTGTTTTTT.

The V call is TRBV28, the J call TRBJ2-7; perhaps TRBD1 as D (5 bases). The germline V gene encodes CDR1 MDHEN and CDR2 SYDVKM. The CDR3 spans 16 residues. The V end was cut by 2 bases, the J end by 0 bases, with 14 bases between. CDR3 DNA: TGTGCCAGCAGTTTACCGACAGATAAAAGCTCCTACGAGCAGTACTTC. It encodes CASSLPTDKSSYEQYF.

The chain recombines TRBV6-4 with TRBJ2-3, with 10 bases aligning to TRBD2. This CDR3 spans 15 amino acids. V lost 3 bases and J lost 4; bases outside the gene matches: 4. CDR1 and CDR2 from the germline V gene are MRHNA and SNTAGT. The CDR3 sequence is CASSESSGGSDTQYF. The CDR3 nucleotides are TGTGCCAGCAGTGAGAGTAGCGGGGGGTCAGATACGCAGTATTTT.

This rearrangement joins TRBV2 to TRBJ1-2; D call uncertain. Between the trimmed V and J ends, which lost 3 bases and 5 bases, there was a span of 7 bases. The CDR3 is 12 amino acids. Germline V gene data show CDR1 as SNHLY and CDR2 as FYNNEI. CDR3 loop: CASSERRYGYTF. The CDR3 coding sequence is TGTGCCAGCAGTGAGCGCCGGTATGGCTACACCTTC. Complete variable domain (other parts from reference TRBV2 and TRBJ1-2): EPEVTQTPSHQVTQMGQEVILRCVPISNHLYFYWYRQILGQKVEFLVSFYNNEISEKSEIFDDQFSVERPDGSNFTLKIRSTKLEDSAMYFCASSERRYGYTFGSGTRLTVV.

The chain links TRBV15 to TRBJ1-4; TRBD1 matches 8 bases. CDR1 is LNHNV and CDR2 is YYDKDF in the germline V gene (reference sequence). V shed 0 bases, J shed 10 bases, and the junction held 7 bases outside the gene matches. CDR3 length equals 15 residues. This CDR3 reads CATSRDRTGLGKLFF. The CDR3 nucleotides are TGTGCCACCAGCAGAGACAGGACAGGGCTCGGAAAACTGTTTTTT.

This chain links TRBV7-7 with TRBJ2-2, with D possibly TRBD2 on 7 matching bases. This CDR3 spans 13 amino acids. V was pared by 9 bases and J by 4 bases, with 12 bases between. The germline CDR1 and CDR2 sequences are SSHAT and FNYEAQ (reference sequence). CDR3 coding DNA: TGTGCCAGGGGAGGGGGAAGCACCGGGGAGCTGTTTTTT. The encoded protein is CARGGGSTGELFF.

The rearrangement uses TRBV5-1 and TRBJ2-1, with TRBD1 matching 9 bases. The J segment lost 3 bases and the V segment lost 0 bases, leaving 4 bases of the junction unmatched. The CDR3 has 16 residues. Germline values: CDR1 SGHRS, CDR2 YFSETQ. Here the CDR3 DNA reads TGCGCCAGCAGCTTGGACCCGGGACAGGGCTACAATGAGCAGTTCTTC. Protein: CASSLDPGQGYNEQFF.

A single count supports this clone. The rearrangement links TRBV5-4 to TRBJ1-6; D is perhaps TRBD1 (5 bases). The CDR3 totals 15 residues. The V gene's germline CDR1 is SGHNT and CDR2 YYREEE (reference sequence). V lost 0 bases and J 9 bases, leaving 13 bases between the germline ends. CDR3 nucleotides: TGTGCCAGCAGCTTGGCCCAGGGTGTCAGTTCACCCCTCCACTTT. Translation: CASSLAQGVSSPLHF.

The chain has TRBV2 and TRBJ2-2, with 9 bases fitting TRBD1. Germline trimming cut 8 bases from V and 8 bases from J; bases unmatched to any gene: 3. Looked up from germline, CDR1 is SNHLY and CDR2 is FYNNEI. CDR3 length equals 12 residues. The CDR3 reads CASGTGRGELFF. As DNA, the CDR3 is TGTGCCAGCGGGACAGGGCGGGGGGAGCTGTTTTTT.

This clone was observed a handful of times. The chain recombines TRBV6-4 with TRBJ1-1; perhaps TRBD1 as D (6 bases). CDR1 is MRHNA and CDR2 is SNTAGT in the germline V gene. This CDR3 comprises 13 residues. Trimming stripped 6 bases from V and 4 bases from J, with 12 bases between. DNA of the CDR3: TGTGCCAGCAGCTACAGGGATAGCACTGAAGCTTTCTTT. Residues: CASSYRDSTEAFF.